Presented here are 32 T cell receptor beta chains from one specimen sequenced in a study of T-cell reconstitution after alpha-beta-depleted transplantation in children. Unique molecular identifiers were incorporated when the TCRbeta library was constructed. MiXCR, run by TCRdb on the PCR reads, gives a single entry per CDR3 protein. The table records about 500,000 distinct CDR3 sequences, approximately 29% of them present only once. The sample consisted of PBMCs from the stem cell graft donor, taken from the stem cell graft. The source is a human donor who donated a stem cell graft to a child with aplastic anemia.

DNA for the CDR3: TGCAGTGCTAGAAGACAGGGTCGAGAGCCCCAGCATTTT. It encodes CSARRQGREPQHF. The chain employs TRBV20-1 and TRBJ1-5; TRBD1 matches 7 bases. V lost 2 bases to trimming and J lost 8 bases; unmatched junction nucleotides: 6. This CDR3 is built from 13 residues. Germline V gene lookup returns CDR1 DFQATT and CDR2 SNEGSKA (reference sequence).

This sequence joins TRBV30 and TRBJ2-3; no clear D. V gave up 0 bases and J gave up 9 bases, with 10 bases separating them. This CDR3 is 12 amino acids long. From germline, CDR1 is GTSNPN and CDR2 SVGIG (reference sequence). CDR3 sequence reads: CAWSVSDSTQYF. The CDR3 DNA reads as TGTGCCTGGAGTGTCTCCGATTCCACGCAGTATTTT.

V is TRBV5-1 and J is TRBJ1-1; TRBD1 matches 7 bases. V lost 4 bases to trimming and J lost 1 base; unmatched junction nucleotides: 7. Germline-derived CDR1 and CDR2 are SGHRS and YFSETQ. CDR3 length: 15 amino acids. This CDR3 is CASSPQQGPNTEAFF. DNA of the CDR3: TGCGCCAGCAGCCCCCAACAGGGGCCGAACACTGAAGCTTTCTTT.

This rearrangement joins TRBV12-3 or TRBV12-4 to TRBJ1-5; perhaps TRBD1 as D (5 bases). V lost 3 bases and J 5 bases, leaving 11 bases between the germline ends. The CDR3 spans 14 residues. The CDR3 loop is CASSFGLGDQPQHF. Here the CDR3 DNA reads TGTGCCAGCAGTTTCGGTTTGGGGGATCAGCCCCAGCATTTT.

In this sample, this clonotype turned up a few times. J is TRBJ2-1 and V is TRBV29-1, with 13 positions matching TRBD2. Trimming cost V 5 bases and J 7 bases; bases outside gene matches: 14. CDR1 and CDR2 from the germline V gene are SQVTM and ANQGSEA. The CDR3 is made up of 17 amino acids. CDR3 sequence (DNA): TGCAGCGTTCGGGGCCAGGGGGGACTAGCGGGGCCAAATGAGCAGTTCTTC. Its translation: CSVRGQGGLAGPNEQFF.

The rearrangement joins TRBV29-1 to TRBJ2-5; 8 bases are shared with TRBD1. With 3 bases clipped from V and 2 bases from J, the junction kept 14 bases outside the gene matches. This CDR3 comprises 17 residues. Per germline, CDR1 SQVTM and CDR2 ANQGSEA. The CDR3 region has the DNA TGCAGCGTTGATGCCCTACTCCCGGACAGGGTTCAAGAGACCCAGTACTTC. Its protein is CSVDALLPDRVQETQYF.

The chain couples TRBV18 to TRBJ1-5; D may be TRBD1 (5 bases). Trimming cost V 4 bases and J 7 bases, with 17 bases left between them. The CDR3 has 15 residues. Germline V gene sequence: CDR1 KGHSH, CDR2 LQKENI. CDR3 amino acids: CASSLNGALGQPQHF. The CDR3 DNA follows: TGTGCCAGCTCACTAAACGGGGCGTTGGGGCAGCCCCAGCATTTT.

The gene calls are TRBV29-1 and TRBJ2-1; TRBD2 matches 11 bases. The CDR3 is made up of 13 amino acids. V shed 4 bases, J shed 8 bases, and the junction held 4 bases outside the gene matches. Germline V gene sequence: CDR1 SQVTM, CDR2 ANQGSEA. The CDR3, as DNA: TGCAGCGTTGGATTACTAGCGGGAGATGAGCAGTTCTTC. Its protein is CSVGLLAGDEQFF.

This rearrangement joins TRBV9 to TRBJ2-5, with 9 bases fitting TRBD1. V lost 3 bases, J lost 2 bases, and 5 bases stayed unmatched. CDR3 length equals 15 residues. The germline CDR1 and CDR2 sequences are SGDLS and YYNGEE. The CDR3 spells CASSASGTGQETQYF. The DNA of the CDR3 is TGTGCCAGCAGCGCGTCGGGGACAGGGCAAGAGACCCAGTACTTC.

This clonotype came up a few times. The rearrangement links TRBV20-1 to TRBJ2-7, with 7 nucleotides matching TRBD1. Germline loops: CDR1 DFQATT, CDR2 SNEGSKA (reference sequence). Unmatched junction bases numbered 1, after V lost 2 bases and J lost 3 bases. The CDR3 has 12 residues. CDR3 bases: TGCAGTGCTAGATGGGACAGCTACGAGCAGTACTTC. As protein: CSARWDSYEQYF.

CDR3 residues: CASGSSGTGELFF. CDR3 nucleotide sequence: TGCGCCAGCGGATCTTCGGGCACCGGGGAGCTGTTTTTT. V is TRBV23-1 and J is TRBJ2-2, with D unclear. TRBV23-1 is known as an ORF, though its function is uncertain. The CDR3 length is 13 residues. V shed 8 bases and J shed 4 bases, with 11 bases lying between them.

V usage is TRBV6-1 and J usage is TRBJ2-6; maybe TRBD2 (6 bases). Germline CDR1 is MNHNS and CDR2 is SASEGT. The CDR3 has 17 residues. V gave up 5 bases and J gave up 3 bases, with 17 bases separating them. CDR3 DNA: TGTGCCAGCAGTCAACCAGAGGTGCGGGATGGGGCCAACGTCCTGACTTTC. Its translation: CASSQPEVRDGANVLTF.

This clonotype appeared once. This chain uses TRBV9 with TRBJ1-5, with TRBD1 matching 7 bases. With V trimmed by 2 bases and J by 3 bases, 8 bases remained unmatched. The CDR3 has 16 residues. CDR1 SGDLS and CDR2 YYNGEE come from the germline V gene. CDR3: CASSVDREKDNQPQHF. Here the CDR3 DNA reads TGTGCCAGCAGCGTCGACAGGGAGAAAGACAATCAGCCCCAGCATTTT.

The chain carries TRBV10-3 and TRBJ2-7; the D is unclear. CDR3 size: 13 residues. V was clipped by 4 bases and J by 3 bases, with 10 bases between them. CDR1 and CDR2 from the germline V gene are ENHRY and SYGVKD. In DNA form, the CDR3 reads TGTGCCATCAGTGCCGCAGGAATCTACGAGCAGTACGTC. It yields the protein CAISAAGIYEQYV.

This clonotype was seen only a few times. The chain has TRBV6-2 or TRBV6-3 and TRBJ1-1; weak D call: TRBD1 (5 bases). The V gene's germline CDR1 is MNHEY and CDR2 SVGEGT. The CDR3 is 15 amino acids. The V and J ends lost 2 bases and 4 bases respectively, with 14 bases between them. The DNA of the CDR3 is TGTGCCAGCAGTTACGGCAGTCAGAGGGGCACTGAAGCTTTCTTT. Translated: CASSYGSQRGTEAFF.

The chain joins TRBV20-1 to TRBJ1-4; tentative D call: TRBD1 (5 bases). The CDR3 contains 14 residues. Trimming took 6 bases from V and 7 from J, leaving 18 bases between them. Germline CDR1 reads DFQATT; CDR2 reads SNEGSKA (reference sequence). For the CDR3, the DNA is TGCAGTGCCGGCCTCGTGGGGCGACTTGAAAAACTGTTTTTT. Amino acid sequence: CSAGLVGRLEKLFF.

On this clonotype: Relative to the germline gene, one junction end is altered; a read error may explain this. V and J are TRBV29-1 and TRBJ2-3; 10 nucleotides align to TRBD2. The CDR3 sequence is 19 residues long. CDR1 and CDR2 from the germline V gene are SQVTM and ANQGSEA. The CDR3 here is CSVAGGQGPTSGPTGTQYF. The CDR3 nucleotides read TGCAGCGTTGCGGGAGGACAGGGCCCGACTAGCGGGCCGACAGGTACGCAGTATTTT.

The table lists this clonotype with a few counts. V usage is TRBV20-1 and J usage is TRBJ2-3, with 9 nucleotides matching TRBD2. Germline V CDR1 and CDR2: DFQATT, SNEGSKA (reference sequence). This CDR3 comprises 12 residues. V gave up 4 bases and J gave up 7 bases; unmatched junction bases: 3. Here the CDR3 reads CSAISGRNTQYF. The CDR3 nucleotides read TGCAGTGCTATTAGCGGGAGAAATACGCAGTATTTT.

The chain combines TRBV7-2 with TRBJ2-1, with D possibly called TRBD1 or TRBD2 (6 bases each). CDR1 is SGHTA, CDR2 FQGNSA, per germline. V lost 5 bases and J lost 8, with 22 bases in between. The CDR3 runs 16 residues. The CDR3 spells CASSPQGSGDRHEQFF. The CDR3 nucleotides read TGTGCCAGCAGCCCGCAGGGGTCGGGAGATCGCCATGAGCAGTTCTTC.

The chain recombines TRBV6-5 with TRBJ2-7; TRBD1 matches 8 bases. CDR3 size: 15 residues. Germline assignment: CDR1 MNHEY and CDR2 SVGAGI. V dropped 6 bases and J dropped 0; count of bases not matched to a gene: 7. The DNA for the CDR3 is TGTGCCAGCAGGCCGACAGGGGAAAGCTCCTACGAGCAGTACTTC. Residues: CASRPTGESSYEQYF.

CDR3 protein: CASFYGAANTEAFF. CDR3 nucleotides: TGTGCCAGCTTTTACGGGGCGGCGAACACTGAAGCTTTCTTT. V is TRBV7-2 and J is TRBJ1-1, with D possibly TRBD1 on 5 matching bases. The CDR3 loop spans 14 amino acids. Germline V lookup: CDR1 SGHTA, CDR2 FQGNSA. Trimming stripped 8 bases from V and 1 base from J, with 14 bases between.

This clonotype was found a few times. V usage is TRBV6-5 and J usage is TRBJ2-7; 8 positions agree with TRBD1. This CDR3 has 12 residues. CDR1 is MNHEY and CDR2 is SVGAGI in the germline V gene. Here the CDR3 DNA reads TGTGCAGTTCTGGACAGGGCCTACGAGCAGTACTTC. Translating gives CAVLDRAYEQYF.

The V call is TRBV12-3 or TRBV12-4, the J call TRBJ1-1; D perhaps matches TRBD1 (6 bases). Trimming stripped 5 bases from V and 1 base from J, with 11 bases between. The CDR3 covers 14 residues. The CDR3 DNA sequence: TGTGCCAGCAGTGATACAGGGTGGAACACTGAAGCTTTCTTT. Translating gives CASSDTGWNTEAFF.

The rearrangement joins TRBV6-5 to TRBJ2-7, with D perhaps matching TRBD2 (6 bases). Germline V gene lookup returns CDR1 MNHEY and CDR2 SVGAGI. V was clipped by 0 bases and J by 3 bases, with 9 bases between them. This CDR3 spans 14 amino acids. The CDR3 DNA is TGTGCCAGCAGTTACTCGGAGGGCCGCTACGAGCAGTACTTC. Its protein product is CASSYSEGRYEQYF.

The table lists this clonotype with a few counts. Here the CDR3 DNA reads TGCAGTGCTAGAGATTACTCTGACTGGATCGGGGCTTTCTTT. Translation gives CSARDYSDWIGAFF. The V call is TRBV20-1, the J call TRBJ1-1, with D unclear. V lost 0 bases and J lost 11, with 19 bases in between. This CDR3 is built from 14 residues. The germline CDR1 and CDR2 sequences are DFQATT and SNEGSKA (reference sequence).

There are a few counts of this clonotype. The chain uses TRBV30 and TRBJ2-7, with 9 bases identical to TRBD1. Germline-derived CDR1 and CDR2 are GTSNPN and SVGIG (reference sequence). The junction had 3 bases not matched to a gene; V was cut back by 6 bases and J by 3 bases. There are 12 residues in the CDR3. CDR3 sequence (DNA): TGTGCCTGCGACAGGGGGGGCTACGAGCAGTACTTC. It is translated as CACDRGGYEQYF.

This chain uses TRBV7-9 with TRBJ2-6, with D uncertain. Germline V gene lookup returns CDR1 SEHNR and CDR2 FQNEAQ (reference sequence). The V end lost 4 bases, the J end lost 4 bases, and 14 bases lay between the germline ends. The CDR3 is 16 amino acids. The chain's CDR3 is CASSSRPSVGANVLTF. CDR3 nucleotides: TGTGCCAGCAGCTCGAGACCCTCGGTGGGGGCCAACGTCCTGACTTTC.

The rearrangement links TRBV30 to TRBJ2-1, with 14 bases matching TRBD2. This CDR3 region has 17 residues. CDR1 is GTSNPN and CDR2 is SVGIG in the germline V gene (reference sequence). V gave up 5 bases and J gave up 7 bases; unmatched junction bases: 13. CDR3 sequence (DNA): TGTGCCTGGGATCGTTCGGGACTAGCGGGAGCCGGGAATGAGCAGTTCTTC. This gives the protein CAWDRSGLAGAGNEQFF.

The chain joins TRBV6-1 to TRBJ2-2; unclear D gene. The CDR3 runs 14 residues. V lost 6 bases to trimming and J lost 1 base, with 9 bases between them. CDR1 and CDR2 from the germline V gene are MNHNS and SASEGT. The DNA of the CDR3 is TGTGCCAGCAGCCCAGACTGGAACACCGGGGAGCTGTTTTTT. Protein sequence: CASSPDWNTGELFF.

This clonotype was recorded at least ten times. The chain links TRBV27 to TRBJ2-2, with 8 positions matching TRBD2. Germline loops: CDR1 MNHEY, CDR2 SMNVEV (reference sequence). V trimming: 6 bases; J trimming: 6 bases; junction bases outside the gene matches: 6. The CDR3 extends over 14 amino acids. Written as DNA, the CDR3 is TGTGCCAGCAGCCGACTAGCGACCGCCGGGGAGCTGTTTTTT. This sequence encodes CASSRLATAGELFF.

The chain employs TRBV6-2 or TRBV6-3 and TRBJ1-1, with D perhaps TRBD1 (6 bases). This CDR3 is built from 14 residues. Trimming took off 6 bases at V and 3 bases at J, with 14 bases between the two ends. Germline CDR1 MNHEY, CDR2 SVGEGT. The CDR3 reads CASRRTVGYTEAFF. CDR3 coding DNA: TGTGCCAGCAGACGGACAGTCGGATACACTGAAGCTTTCTTT.

This clonotype has just a few counts. The chain has TRBV7-2 and TRBJ2-3; D remains unclear. There are 14 residues in the CDR3. The V gene lost 5 bases and the J gene lost 2 bases, with 11 bases spanning the gap. Germline V gene lookup returns CDR1 SGHTA and CDR2 FQGNSA. CDR3 sequence (DNA): TGTGCCAGCAGCGTAGACTTTTACACAGATACGCAGTATTTT. Encoded protein: CASSVDFYTDTQYF. The whole variable domain, remainder taken from reference TRBV7-2 and TRBJ2-3, is GAGVSQSPSNKVTEKGKDVELRCDPISGHTALYWYRQSLGQGLEFLIYFQGNSAPDKSGLPSDRFSAERTGGSVSTLTIQRTQQEDSAVYLCASSVDFYTDTQYFGPGTRLTVL.